The 29 T cell receptor beta chains below all came from one sample that was sequenced in a study of cytomegalovirus exposure and HLA in healthy donors. This table comes from immunoSEQ multiplex PCR, and its TCRdb copy is limited to in-frame clones, with some not included. Of around 300,000 clones in the sample, approximately 86% were seen once. The sample was PBMCs. The receptor set was obtained from a woman aged 18-29 years in good health and CMV-seronegative.

V is TRBV11-2 and J is TRBJ2-7; 10 nucleotides align to TRBD1. Germline V CDR1 and CDR2: SGHAT, FQNNGV. V shed 3 bases and J 3 bases; nucleotides not matched to a gene: 14. The CDR3 is made up of 18 amino acids. The CDR3 loop is CASSLGTGTGEWFYEQYF. CDR3 bases: TGTGCCAGCAGCTTGGGTACCGGGACAGGGGAGTGGTTCTACGAGCAGTACTTC.

The chain uses TRBV19 and TRBJ1-1; D remains unclear. The CDR3 consists of 13 residues. Trimming cost V 0 bases and J 8 bases, with 10 bases left between them. CDR1 and CDR2 from the germline V gene are LNHDA and SQIVND (reference sequence). CDR3 in DNA: TGTGCCAGTAGTATAGACGGCGGTATCGAAGCTTTCTTT. Its protein product is CASSIDGGIEAFF. Full variable domain (missing parts from reference TRBV19 and TRBJ1-1): DGGITQSPKYLFRKEGQNVTLSCEQNLNHDAMYWYRQDPGQGLRLIYYSQIVNDFQKGDIAEGYSVSREKKESFPLTVTSAQKNPTAFYLCASSIDGGIEAFFGQGTRLTVV.

The chain carries TRBV5-1 and TRBJ2-3, with 7 bases aligning to TRBD1. The V gene end was trimmed by 2 bases and the J gene end by 10 bases; junction bases not matched to a gene: 10. The germline V gene has CDR1 SGHRS and CDR2 YFSETQ. The CDR3 contains 14 residues. The CDR3, as DNA: TGCGCCAGCAGCTTAGGACATACAGGGGTGGCGCAGTATTTT. It codes for CASSLGHTGVAQYF.

The V call is TRBV11-2, the J call TRBJ1-5; no reliable D call. The germline V gene has CDR1 SGHAT and CDR2 FQNNGV. This CDR3 has 12 residues. V was clipped by 0 bases and J by 5 bases, with 2 bases between them. The CDR3 reads CASSLDDQPQHF. The CDR3, as DNA: TGTGCCAGCAGCTTAGACGATCAGCCCCAGCATTTT.

The CDR3 protein is CSVEDQGYGYTF. CDR3 DNA: TGCAGCGTTGAAGATCAGGGCTACGGCTACACCTTC. The chain joins TRBV29-1 to TRBJ1-2, with a weak D call TRBD1 (5 bases). V dropped 0 bases and J dropped 8 bases, with 10 bases sitting between them. The germline V gene has CDR1 SQVTM and CDR2 ANQGSEA. The CDR3 covers 12 residues. The full variable domain, in which reference TRBV29-1 and TRBJ1-2 provide the parts outside the CDR3, is SAVISQKPSRDICQRGTSLTIQCQVDSQVTMMFWYRQQPGQSLTLIATANQGSEATYESGFVIDKFPISRPNLTFSTLTVSNMSPEDSSIYLCSVEDQGYGYTFGSGTRLTVV.

The count of this clone is one. V is TRBV10-3 and J is TRBJ1-2; D ambiguous. The CDR3 is 13 residues long. Germline lookup yields CDR1 ENHRY and CDR2 SYGVKD. The V and J ends lost 8 bases and 0 bases respectively, with 10 bases between them. CDR3: CAIVAETNYGYTF. CDR3 DNA sequence: TGTGCCATCGTCGCAGAAACTAACTATGGCTACACCTTC.

The rearrangement links TRBV25-1 to TRBJ2-6; TRBD1 agrees at 7 bases. Germline lookup yields CDR1 MGHDK and CDR2 SYGVNS. V dropped 2 bases and J dropped 0; count of bases not matched to a gene: 7. This CDR3 contains 18 residues. The CDR3 DNA is TGTGCCAGCAGTGAACAAGGCAGGGGGAGCTCTGGGGCCAACGTCCTGACTTTC. It encodes CASSEQGRGSSGANVLTF.

V and J are TRBV5-1 and TRBJ2-6, with 9 bases that match TRBD1. CDR1 is SGHRS and CDR2 is YFSETQ in the germline V gene. CDR3 size: 18 residues. V lost 1 base and J lost 0; bases outside the gene matches: 5. This CDR3 reads CASSLQGTGLSGANVLTF. DNA of the CDR3: TGCGCCAGCAGCTTGCAGGGGACAGGGCTCTCTGGGGCCAACGTCCTGACTTTC.

The V call is TRBV5-1, the J call TRBJ1-1, with D maybe TRBD1 (5 bases). V was shortened by 4 bases and J by 5 bases, with 12 bases between the two germline ends. CDR3 size: 13 residues. From germline, CDR1 is SGHRS and CDR2 YFSETQ. CDR3 nucleotides: TGCGCCAGCAGCCCGTGGGGGGGGACTGAAGCTTTCTTT. Amino acids: CASSPWGGTEAFF.

This chain uses TRBV27 with TRBJ1-2; 7 nucleotides line up with TRBD1. The CDR3 totals 13 residues. Per the germline V gene, CDR1 is MNHEY and CDR2 is SMNVEV (reference sequence). V gave up 4 bases and J gave up 7 bases; unmatched junction bases: 6. DNA for the CDR3: TGTGCCAGCAGTTCCCGACAGGGTACTGGCTACACCTTC. This sequence encodes CASSSRQGTGYTF.

This chain uses TRBV29-1 with TRBJ1-3; D might be TRBD1 (6 bases). V was pared by 3 bases and J by 8 bases, with 14 bases between. The CDR3 contains 13 residues. Germline CDR1 SQVTM, CDR2 ANQGSEA. CDR3 in DNA: TGCAGCGTTGACAAGGGGGAGTTCGACACCATATATTTT. It specifies CSVDKGEFDTIYF.

The genes are TRBV6-4 and TRBJ2-3, with TRBD2 matching 10 bases. V lost 6 bases and J lost 4; bases outside the gene matches: 4. The V gene's germline CDR1 is MRHNA and CDR2 SNTAGT. The CDR3 has 14 amino acids. The CDR3 region is CASSRAGGPDTQYF. CDR3 in DNA: TGTGCCAGCAGCAGAGCGGGGGGGCCAGATACGCAGTATTTT.

This clone is a singleton in its sample. This chain uses TRBV25-1 with TRBJ2-1; D may be TRBD1 (5 bases). CDR3 length: 16 amino acids. Trimming removed 0 bases from V and 0 bases from J, with 9 bases in between. Germline CDR1 and CDR2: MGHDK and SYGVNS. The CDR3 DNA sequence: TGTGCCAGCAGTGAATATACAGGCCGCTCCTACAATGAGCAGTTCTTC. It encodes CASSEYTGRSYNEQFF.

In the case of this clone: Sequence at one end of the junction differs from germline and may be a read error. The J gene is TRBJ2-1, the V gene TRBV7-7; D might be TRBD1 (6 bases). Germline-derived CDR1 and CDR2 are SSHAT and FNYEAQ (reference sequence). The CDR3 extends over 14 amino acids. The CDR3 protein is CASSQGSPYNEQFF. The DNA for the CDR3 is TGTGCTAGCAGCCAGGGGTCCCCCTACAATGAGCAGTTCTTC.

This clone was picked up one time. The V gene is TRBV5-6, the J gene TRBJ1-5; no firm D call. Germline V gene data show CDR1 as SGHDT and CDR2 as YYEEEE. This CDR3 contains 13 residues. The V end lost 0 bases, the J end lost 4 bases, and 5 bases lay between the germline ends. The CDR3 DNA sequence: TGTGCCAGCAGCTTGGTCGGGAATCAGCCCCAGCATTTT. Its translation: CASSLVGNQPQHF.

This clone was found once. Other nucleotide sequences from this sample produce the same CDR3. The V call is TRBV6-1, the J call TRBJ1-5, with D tentatively TRBD1 (6 bases). Trimming pared 2 bases from V and 4 bases from J, leaving 6 bases between. Germline V gives CDR1 MNHNS, CDR2 SASEGT. The CDR3 is made up of 13 amino acids. CDR3 DNA sequence: TGTGCCAGCAGTGAAAGGGGGAATCAGCCCCAGCATTTT. This gives the protein CASSERGNQPQHF.

This clone was counted a single time. The chain combines TRBV6-1 with TRBJ1-1; 7 nucleotides agree with TRBD1. The germline gives CDR1 MNHNS, CDR2 SASEGT. Trimming at V came to 5 bases and at J to 11 bases, leaving 11 bases not matched to a gene. This CDR3 has 13 amino acids. The CDR3 spells CASSPSWQGDAFF. The CDR3, as DNA: TGTGCCAGCAGTCCTTCCTGGCAGGGGGACGCTTTCTTT.

This clone has just one count. For the CDR3, the DNA is TGTGCCAGCAGTGCCGAGGCAGGGGGCGTCGACGGCTACACCTTC. It encodes CASSAEAGGVDGYTF. The chain carries TRBV6-1 and TRBJ1-2; 8 nucleotides align to TRBD1. V gave up 4 bases and J gave up 8 bases; unmatched junction bases: 12. This CDR3 has 15 residues. Per the germline V gene, CDR1 is MNHNS and CDR2 is SASEGT.

The CDR3: CASSIVHRDTEAFF. CDR3 DNA: TGTGCCAGTAGTATAGTGCACAGGGACACTGAAGCTTTCTTT. This chain uses TRBV19 with TRBJ1-1; possibly TRBD1 for D (6 bases). V gave up 1 base and J gave up 3 bases, with 9 bases separating them. This CDR3 spans 14 amino acids. Germline CDR1 and CDR2: LNHDA and SQIVND (reference sequence). Full variable domain (remainder filled in from reference TRBV19 and TRBJ1-1): DGGITQSPKYLFRKEGQNVTLSCEQNLNHDAMYWYRQDPGQGLRLIYYSQIVNDFQKGDIAEGYSVSREKKESFPLTVTSAQKNPTAFYLCASSIVHRDTEAFFGQGTRLTVV.

The chain joins TRBV11-2 to TRBJ1-1, with 8 bases identical to TRBD1. With V trimmed by 5 bases and J by 2 bases, 10 bases remained unmatched. This CDR3 comprises 16 residues. The germline CDR1 and CDR2 sequences are SGHAT and FQNNGV. In DNA form, the CDR3 reads TGTGCCAGCAGCCTCAGGGGGCCCGGGATTAACACTGAAGCTTTCTTT. Amino acid sequence: CASSLRGPGINTEAFF.

The chain couples TRBV2 to TRBJ2-2, with 10 bases identical to TRBD2. The CDR3 totals 19 residues. Germline V gives CDR1 SNHLY, CDR2 FYNNEI. V lost 0 bases, J lost 7 bases, and 14 bases stayed unmatched. The CDR3 loop reads CASSEAEVRGLALGGELFF. CDR3 in DNA: TGTGCCAGCAGTGAAGCCGAGGTTCGGGGACTAGCGCTCGGCGGGGAGCTGTTTTTT. The full variable domain, in which reference TRBV2 and TRBJ2-2 provide the parts outside the CDR3, is EPEVTQTPSHQVTQMGQEVILRCVPISNHLYFYWYRQILGQKVEFLVSFYNNEISEKSEIFDDQFSVERPDGSNFTLKIRSTKLEDSAMYFCASSEAEVRGLALGGELFFGEGSRLTVL.

This clone was observed a handful of times. The J gene is TRBJ1-2, the V gene TRBV6-1, with D hard to call. V dropped 10 bases and J dropped 8 bases, with 17 bases sitting between them. Germline CDR1 and CDR2: MNHNS and SASEGT. The CDR3 has 12 amino acids. The CDR3 DNA follows: TGTGCCACCGGGGAAAACGACCGGGGCTACACCTTC. Protein product: CATGENDRGYTF.

This clone was seen only once. The chain is built from TRBV10-1 and TRBJ2-2; 8 nucleotides line up with TRBD2. The ends lost 6 bases at V and 3 bases at J; junction bases unmatched: 9. The CDR3 totals 16 residues. Germline CDR1 reads WNHNN; CDR2 reads SYGVQD (reference sequence). The CDR3 loop reads CASSSSGGVDTGELFF. The CDR3 DNA is TGCGCCAGCAGCTCTTCGGGGGGGGTCGACACCGGGGAGCTGTTTTTT.

The J gene is TRBJ1-2, the V gene TRBV30; D perhaps matches TRBD1 (5 bases). Trimming left V 0 bases short and J 5 bases short, with 16 bases between. This CDR3 has 15 amino acids. Germline CDR1 is GTSNPN and CDR2 is SVGIG (reference sequence). CDR3 sequence: CAWSVRGAGRYGYTF. The CDR3 coding sequence is TGTGCCTGGAGTGTTAGAGGTGCAGGGAGGTATGGCTACACCTTC. The full variable domain, its missing parts supplied by reference TRBV30 and TRBJ1-2, is SQTIHQWPATLVQPVGSPLSLECTVEGTSNPNLYWYRQAAGRGLQLLFYSVGIGQISSEVPQNLSASRPQDRQFILSSKKLLLSDSGFYLCAWSVRGAGRYGYTFGSGTRLTVV.

V gene TRBV5-4 combines with J gene TRBJ1-1; 8 bases are a match to TRBD1. The CDR3 is 14 amino acids. CDR1 is SGHNT and CDR2 is YYREEE in the germline V gene (reference sequence). Losses at the gene ends were 4 bases for V and 7 bases for J; bases not matched to a gene: 9. The CDR3 bases are TGTGCCAGCAGCACGTGGGCAGGGGGCAGTGAAGCTTTCTTT. Protein sequence: CASSTWAGGSEAFF.

The chain links TRBV5-6 to TRBJ1-2; D possibly corresponds to TRBD1 (5 bases). CDR3 length: 14 residues. The V end was cut by 0 bases, the J end by 8 bases, with 14 bases between. CDR1 and CDR2 from the germline V gene are SGHDT and YYEEEE. CDR3 sequence reads: CASSLASGLVGYTF. The CDR3 coding sequence is TGTGCCAGCAGCTTGGCATCAGGGTTAGTCGGCTACACCTTC.

The chain joins TRBV7-6 to TRBJ1-5; D possibly corresponds to TRBD1 (6 bases). The V gene lost 2 bases and the J gene lost 6 bases, with 11 bases spanning the gap. The CDR3 consists of 14 residues. The germline V gene has CDR1 SGHVS and CDR2 FNYEAQ. The CDR3 is CASSLQGPSQPQHF. Written as DNA, the CDR3 is TGTGCCAGCAGCTTACAGGGGCCGTCTCAGCCCCAGCATTTT.

The chain employs TRBV2 and TRBJ2-1; D possibly corresponds to TRBD2 (6 bases). The V and J ends lost 10 bases and 8 bases respectively, with 18 bases between them. CDR3 size: 13 residues. Germline V gene sequence: CDR1 SNHLY, CDR2 FYNNEI. CDR3 sequence: CAIPGRRGDEQFF. The CDR3 region has the DNA TGTGCCATTCCGGGACGGAGGGGAGATGAGCAGTTCTTC.

The rearrangement joins TRBV2 to TRBJ1-1, with D possibly TRBD1 on 6 matching bases. Germline CDR1 reads SNHLY; CDR2 reads FYNNEI. The CDR3 sequence is 13 residues long. Deletions cut 9 bases from V and 4 bases from J, with 15 bases between. Here the CDR3 reads CASGQGRFTEAFF. CDR3 sequence (DNA): TGTGCCAGTGGGCAGGGGAGATTCACTGAAGCTTTCTTT.